Listed here are 29 T cell receptor beta chains from one sample, sequenced in a study of CD8 T cells in ankylosing spondylitis. TCRdb redid the calling of the 5' RACE reads with MiXCR, one entry per CDR3 protein. The sample has about 160,000 distinct CDR3 sequences; 9.8% are singletons. Sequenced: blood, either unsorted or a sorted T cell fraction (not recorded which). Receptors originate from a female donor with ankylosing spondylitis or in good health (not recorded which).

This clonotype was counted between two and nine times. The V and J genes are TRBV28 and TRBJ2-7, with D possibly being TRBD1 (5 bases). This CDR3 is 12 amino acids long. The V gene lost 6 bases and the J gene lost 4 bases, with 10 bases spanning the gap. Germline CDR1 MDHEN, CDR2 SYDVKM. The CDR3 spells CASSLRDYEQYF. The CDR3 bases are TGTGCCAGCAGCCTCAGGGATTACGAGCAGTACTTC.

This clonotype was detected only a few times. The V gene is TRBV7-9, the J gene TRBJ2-3; weak D call: TRBD1 (6 bases). Germline-derived CDR1 and CDR2 are SEHNR and FQNEAQ (reference sequence). There are 14 residues in the CDR3. The V gene lost 5 bases and the J gene lost 5 bases, with 14 bases spanning the gap. The CDR3 DNA is TGTGCCAGCAGCCATACACGAGGGGGAGATACGCAGTATTTT. Translated: CASSHTRGGDTQYF.

This clonotype has only one observation. The chain uses TRBV12-5 and TRBJ2-7; D remains ambiguous. Germline V gene sequence: CDR1 LGHNT, CDR2 FRNRAP. Trimming removed 4 bases at V and 7 bases at J, with 8 bases between. The CDR3 spans 11 residues. This CDR3 reads CASGYLVEQYF. DNA for the CDR3: TGTGCTAGTGGTTACCTTGTGGAGCAGTACTTC.

This clonotype came up a few times. This chain connects TRBV9 to TRBJ2-2; D is ambiguous. This CDR3 has 16 amino acids. The germline CDR1 and CDR2 sequences are SGDLS and YYNGEE. Deletions cut 4 bases from V and 5 bases from J, with 18 bases between. CDR3 nucleotides: TGTGCCAGCAGCTCAGACGTACCCTTAGGGACCGGGGAGCTGTTTTTT. Its protein product is CASSSDVPLGTGELFF.

This clonotype was seen a handful of times. The junction departs from the called germline gene at one end, perhaps through a read error. The V and J genes are TRBV28 and TRBJ2-7, with TRBD1 as a possible D gene (5 bases). CDR1 and CDR2 from the germline V gene are MDHEN and SYDVKM. The CDR3 runs 13 residues. The CDR3 loop is CASTDTASYDQYF. The CDR3, as DNA: TGTGCCAGCACGGACACTGCCTCCTACGATCAGTACTTC.

The chain recombines TRBV11-2 with TRBJ2-7; TRBD2 aligns across 7 bases. CDR3 length: 15 residues. From germline, CDR1 is SGHAT and CDR2 FQNNGV. V shed 1 base and J 2 bases; nucleotides not matched to a gene: 5. The CDR3 protein is CASSLGGRATYEQYF. The DNA of the CDR3 is TGTGCCAGCAGCTTAGGTGGGAGGGCCACCTACGAGCAGTACTTC. Full variable domain (rest looked up from reference TRBV11-2 and TRBJ2-7): EAGVAQSPRYKIIEKRQSVAFWCNPISGHATLYWYQQILGQGPKLLIQFQNNGVVDDSQLPKDRFSAERLKGVDSTLKIQPAKLEDSAVYLCASSLGGRATYEQYFGPGTRLTVT.

This clonotype turned up a few times. This chain joins TRBV27 and TRBJ2-7, with D maybe TRBD1 (5 bases). Germline CDR1 MNHEY, CDR2 SMNVEV (reference sequence). The germline V and J ends were trimmed by 11 bases and 0 bases, with 17 bases remaining between them. CDR3 length: 14 amino acids. DNA of the CDR3: TGTGCCGCAGGGATTAGCCCCGACTCCTACGAGCAGTACTTC. Residues: CAAGISPDSYEQYF.

In its sample, this clonotype was seen a few times. The chain combines TRBV24-1 with TRBJ2-7; TRBD2 is a possible D gene (5 bases). With 4 bases removed from V and 7 bases from J, the gap between germline ends came to 22 bases. The CDR3 extends over 16 amino acids. Germline CDR1 and CDR2: KGHDR and SFDVKD. In DNA, the CDR3 is TGTGCCACCAGTGACGACCCACTAGGAGGTTCGCGTGAGCAGTACTTC. Translated, it gives CATSDDPLGGSREQYF.

The chain joins TRBV4-3 to TRBJ1-1; D possibly corresponds to TRBD1 (5 bases). The CDR3 is 14 residues long. V was shortened by 0 bases and J by 6 bases, with 11 bases between the two germline ends. Germline V lookup: CDR1 LGHNA, CDR2 YSLEER. The chain's CDR3 is CASSQEVEGPEAFF. As DNA, the CDR3 is TGCGCCAGCAGCCAAGAGGTGGAGGGGCCTGAAGCTTTCTTT.

This clonotype was seen a few times. CDR3 coding DNA: TGCAGCGTTGACGAGGGGGAAACCTACGAGCAGTACTTC. This translates into CSVDEGETYEQYF. The rearrangement joins TRBV29-1 to TRBJ2-7; tentative D call: TRBD1 (6 bases). The CDR3 loop spans 13 amino acids. The V end lost 3 bases, the J end lost 2 bases, and 11 bases lay between the germline ends. CDR1 SQVTM and CDR2 ANQGSEA come from the germline V gene.

The J gene is TRBJ2-5, the V gene TRBV4-3; possible D gene TRBD2, 6 bases. The V and J ends lost 6 bases and 2 bases respectively, with 19 bases between them. The CDR3 spans 16 residues. Germline lookup yields CDR1 LGHNA and CDR2 YSLEER. This chain's CDR3 is CASSPQTRRRQETQYF. The CDR3 DNA sequence: TGCGCCAGCAGTCCCCAGACTAGGAGGAGACAAGAGACCCAGTACTTC.

This clonotype has just a few counts. This sequence joins TRBV6-2 or TRBV6-3 and TRBJ2-7; 9 bases are shared with TRBD1. CDR1 MNHEY and CDR2 SVGEGT come from the germline V gene. V trimming: 5 bases; J trimming: 7 bases; junction bases outside the gene matches: 6. This CDR3 has 13 amino acids. The CDR3: CASSVPGQGEQYF. The CDR3 nucleotides read TGTGCCAGCAGTGTCCCGGGACAGGGAGAGCAGTACTTC.

The chain is built from TRBV4-3 and TRBJ1-1; D ambiguous. The V and J ends lost 5 bases and 0 bases respectively, with 10 bases between them. CDR3 length equals 14 residues. CDR1 and CDR2 from the germline V gene are LGHNA and YSLEER. CDR3 coding DNA: TGCGCCAGCAGCGAGGGTTTGGTGAACACTGAAGCTTTCTTT. It specifies CASSEGLVNTEAFF.

The CDR3 region has the DNA TGTGCCAGCAGCTTGACCGGGACAGGGAGTAACTATGGCTACACCTTC. Its protein product is CASSLTGTGSNYGYTF. The chain joins TRBV7-8 to TRBJ1-2; 9 bases line up with TRBD1. The germline gives CDR1 SGHVS, CDR2 FQNEAQ. The CDR3 runs to 16 residues. Losses at the gene ends were 3 bases for V and 1 base for J; bases not matched to a gene: 6.

For this clonotype: Possible read error: a much larger clone is one base away. V and J are TRBV20-1 and TRBJ1-5; a weak D match, TRBD1 (5 bases). The CDR3 has 17 amino acids. The germline gives CDR1 DFQATT, CDR2 SNEGSKA (reference sequence). Written as DNA, the CDR3 is TGCTGTGCTAGAGATGGGGAGCGGCAGGGAGGCAATCAGCCCCAGCATTTT. This codes for CCARDGERQGGNQPQHF.

Many counts were recorded for this clonotype. This chain links TRBV20-1 with TRBJ1-5; unclear D gene. The CDR3 is 16 residues long. The V gene's germline CDR1 is DFQATT and CDR2 SNEGSKA (reference sequence). Trimming took off 0 bases at V and 6 bases at J, with 18 bases between the two ends. The CDR3 protein is CSARDVAGSRGQPQHF. The CDR3 DNA sequence: TGCAGTGCTAGAGATGTAGCGGGGAGCAGAGGTCAGCCCCAGCATTTT.

This clonotype was observed at least ten times. This sequence joins TRBV5-1 and TRBJ2-1; tentative D call: TRBD2 (6 bases). Germline CDR1 is SGHRS and CDR2 is YFSETQ. Trimming shortened V by 0 bases and J by 7 bases, and 11 bases separated the two germline ends. This CDR3 is 14 amino acids long. The CDR3 reads CASSLGLAINEQFF. The CDR3 bases are TGCGCCAGCAGCTTGGGGCTAGCGATAAATGAGCAGTTCTTC.

This chain joins TRBV2 and TRBJ2-5, with D perhaps matching TRBD2 (5 bases). CDR1 and CDR2 (germline): SNHLY, FYNNEI. CDR3 length: 13 residues. V lost 5 bases to trimming and J lost 6 bases, with 13 bases between them. In DNA form, the CDR3 reads TGTGCCAGCAGTCCGAATGGGAGAAAGACCCAGTACTTC. Residues: CASSPNGRKTQYF.

The V call is TRBV20-1, the J call TRBJ2-7, with 8 bases fitting TRBD2. In germline, CDR1 is DFQATT, CDR2 SNEGSKA (reference sequence). V dropped 3 bases and J dropped 4; count of bases not matched to a gene: 8. This CDR3 contains 14 residues. The CDR3 spells CSARSAGEAYEQYF. CDR3 DNA sequence: TGCAGTGCTAGGTCAGCGGGAGAAGCTTACGAGCAGTACTTC.

Regarding this clonotype: A much larger clone is a single base away; this may be a read error. The V call is TRBV4-1, the J call TRBJ2-7; the match to TRBD1 covers 8 bases. J lost 3 bases, V lost 1 base, and 2 bases had no gene match. There are 14 residues in the CDR3. Per germline, CDR1 MGHRA and CDR2 YSYEKL. The CDR3 sequence: CASSQGTGYYEQYF. The CDR3 DNA is TGCGCCAGCAGCCAAGGGACAGGGTACTACGAGCAGTACTTC.

This clonotype was detected only a few times. V gene TRBV6-5 combines with J gene TRBJ2-2, with 10 nucleotides matching TRBD2. Trimming removed 2 bases from V and 1 base from J; junction bases left unmatched: 4. Germline-derived CDR1 and CDR2 are MNHEY and SVGAGI. The CDR3 spans 17 residues. CDR3 nucleotides: TGTGCCAGCAGTTACCTAGCGGGAGCCAGGAACACCGGGGAGCTGTTTTTT. It is translated as CASSYLAGARNTGELFF.

This clonotype was detected ten times or more. The chain combines TRBV7-2 with TRBJ2-7; weak D call: TRBD2 (5 bases). Deletions cut 4 bases from V and 4 bases from J, with 11 bases between. In germline, CDR1 is SGHTA, CDR2 FQGNSA. This CDR3 spans 13 amino acids. The CDR3: CASSWGSGYEQYF. CDR3 DNA sequence: TGTGCCAGCAGCTGGGGATCGGGATACGAGCAGTACTTC.

This clonotype was counted a few times. V and J are TRBV11-2 and TRBJ1-3; D not resolved. Trimming took off 3 bases at V and 4 bases at J, with 4 bases between the two ends. The CDR3 contains 12 residues. Germline CDR1 is SGHAT and CDR2 is FQNNGV. This CDR3 is CASSFGGNTIYF. Here the CDR3 DNA reads TGTGCCAGCAGCTTCGGGGGAAACACCATATATTTT.

In this sample, this clonotype turned up many times. The chain couples TRBV4-3 to TRBJ2-3; 9 nucleotides agree with TRBD1. From germline, CDR1 is LGHNA and CDR2 YSLEER. The CDR3 is 18 residues long. J was trimmed by 2 bases and V by 0 bases; bases with no gene match: 9. The CDR3 loop is CASSQDPPTGGNTDTQYF. DNA of the CDR3: TGCGCCAGCAGCCAAGATCCTCCCACAGGGGGCAACACAGATACGCAGTATTTT.

This clonotype was observed a handful of times. The rearrangement links TRBV9 to TRBJ1-5, with 8 bases matching TRBD1. The junction had 8 bases not matched to a gene; V was cut back by 4 bases and J by 8 bases. Germline CDR1 and CDR2: SGDLS and YYNGEE. The CDR3 contains 14 residues. The CDR3 nucleotides are TGTGCCAGCAGCCCTTCAGGGGGCGCAGAGCCCCAGCATTTT. Protein product: CASSPSGGAEPQHF.

This rearrangement joins TRBV27 to TRBJ2-7; no clear D gene. V was shortened by 6 bases and J by 4 bases, with 13 bases between the two germline ends. This CDR3 comprises 13 residues. CDR1 is MNHEY, CDR2 SMNVEV, per germline (reference sequence). This CDR3 reads CASSLTNPYEQYF. The CDR3 region has the DNA TGTGCCAGCAGCCTGACCAACCCGTACGAGCAGTACTTC.

V is TRBV5-1 and J is TRBJ2-1; 9 bases map to TRBD2. Losses at the gene ends were 4 bases for V and 2 bases for J; bases not matched to a gene: 7. Germline CDR1 reads SGHRS; CDR2 reads YFSETQ. The CDR3 consists of 16 residues. The CDR3 loop is CASSPLSGSTYNEQFF. The CDR3, as DNA: TGCGCCAGCAGCCCCCTTAGCGGGAGTACCTACAATGAGCAGTTCTTC.

This clonotype was observed a few times. The CDR3 spells CASSFGYTGELFF. As DNA, the CDR3 is TGTGCCAGTAGTTTCGGGTACACCGGGGAGCTGTTTTTT. The chain recombines TRBV19 with TRBJ2-2; no clear D gene. The CDR3 contains 13 residues. V was shortened by 5 bases and J by 3 bases, with 7 bases between the two germline ends. Germline CDR1 reads LNHDA; CDR2 reads SQIVND (reference sequence).

This clonotype was counted between two and nine times. This rearrangement joins TRBV6-5 to TRBJ1-1; D uncertain. This CDR3 is built from 11 residues. V was trimmed by 8 bases and J by 3 bases, leaving 7 bases between them. Germline loops: CDR1 MNHEY, CDR2 SVGAGI. The DNA of the CDR3 is TGTGCCAGCGAGAGGGACACTGAAGCTTTCTTT. Translation: CASERDTEAFF.